The rows below give T cell receptor beta chains drawn from one sample of a study of metastatic and nonmetastatic thyroid tumors. MiXCR reprocessed the PCR reads for TCRdb. Of some 29,000 clones detected, under 8% appear once; the ten largest clones hold just under 45%. What was sequenced was blood. The receptor set was obtained from a female donor with papillary thyroid cancer or a benign thyroid nodule (not recorded which). Some clones in this sample may be carry-over from other donors' samples. Both conserved end residues are part of each CDR3. D genes are given only for firm matches. Clone size is not always given. Where it is, it says once, few, many or a class for expanded clones.

clone_size: many
v_call: TRBV7-2
d_call: TRBD1
j_call: TRBJ2-7
cdr3_aa: CASSASPGQPPEQYF
cdr3_nt: TGTGCCAGCAGCGCCTCCCCGGGACAGCCTCCCGAGCAGTACTTC

clone_size: many
v_call: TRBV27
d_call: TRBD1
j_call: TRBJ2-3
cdr3_aa: CASRDRGSGTDTQYF
cdr3_nt: TGTGCCAGCAGAGACAGGGGTTCCGGCACAGATACGCAGTATTTT

clone_size: many
v_call: TRBV24-1
d_call: NA
j_call: TRBJ1-1
cdr3_aa: CATNSLTINTEAFF
cdr3_nt: TGTGCCACCAATAGCTTGACGATTAACACTGAAGCTTTCTTT

clone_size: many
v_call: TRBV30
d_call: NA
j_call: TRBJ1-1
cdr3_aa: CAWSVLREAFF
cdr3_nt: TGTGCCTGGAGTGTACTAAGAGAAGCTTTCTTT

clone_size: many
v_call: TRBV5-1
d_call: NA
j_call: TRBJ1-1
cdr3_aa: CASRKDGTHTEAFF
cdr3_nt: TGCGCCAGCCGGAAGGACGGTACGCACACTGAAGCTTTCTTT

clone_size: many
v_call: TRBV30
d_call: NA
j_call: TRBJ1-6
cdr3_aa: CAWSETGWMNSPLHF
cdr3_nt: TGTGCCTGGAGTGAGACGGGGTGGATGAATTCACCCCTCCACTTT

clone_size: NA
v_call: TRBV5-1
d_call: TRBD1
j_call: TRBJ2-7
cdr3_aa: CASSLAWGTGIVGEQYF
cdr3_nt: TGCGCCAGCAGCTTGGCCTGGGGGACAGGGATTGTGGGCGAGCAGTACTTC

clone_size: NA
v_call: TRBV12-3/TRBV12-4
d_call: NA
j_call: TRBJ1-1
cdr3_aa: CASSSVGTEAFF
cdr3_nt: TGTGCCAGCAGCTCGGTTGGGACTGAAGCTTTCTTT

clone_size: many
v_call: TRBV19
d_call: TRBD1
j_call: TRBJ1-2
cdr3_aa: CASSFNRGHNYGYTF
cdr3_nt: TGTGCCAGTAGTTTCAACAGGGGCCATAACTATGGCTACACCTTC

clone_size: many
v_call: TRBV18
d_call: NA
j_call: TRBJ1-4
cdr3_aa: CASSSSADVVLRF
cdr3_nt: TGTGCCAGCTCATCGTCAGCAGACGTGGTGTTGCGATTT

clone_size: few
v_call: TRBV6-1
d_call: NA
j_call: TRBJ1-5
cdr3_aa: CASSAGARNQPQHF
cdr3_nt: TGTGCCAGCAGTGCGGGGGCGCGCAATCAGCCCCAGCATTTT

clone_size: many
v_call: TRBV4-1
d_call: TRBD2
j_call: TRBJ2-7
cdr3_aa: CASSQGLAGGPIEQYF
cdr3_nt: TGCGCCAGCAGCCAAGGACTAGCGGGGGGCCCCATCGAGCAGTACTTC

clone_size: many
v_call: TRBV5-5
d_call: NA
j_call: TRBJ1-2
cdr3_aa: CASSLTGLGYTF
cdr3_nt: TGTGCCAGCAGCCTCACAGGGTTGGGCTACACCTTC

clone_size: many
v_call: TRBV11-1
d_call: NA
j_call: TRBJ1-4
cdr3_aa: CASSPGTAANEKLFF
cdr3_nt: TGTGCCAGCAGTCCGGGGACGGCGGCTAATGAAAAACTGTTTTTT

clone_size: many
v_call: TRBV28
d_call: TRBD1
j_call: TRBJ1-2
cdr3_aa: CASRIFQGQGRGYTF
cdr3_nt: TGTGCCAGCCGAATATTCCAGGGACAGGGGAGGGGCTACACCTTC

clone_size: many
v_call: TRBV28
d_call: NA
j_call: TRBJ1-5
cdr3_aa: CASSRNQPQHF
cdr3_nt: TGTGCCAGCAGTCGAAATCAGCCCCAGCATTTT

clone_size: many
v_call: TRBV6-2/TRBV6-3
d_call: NA
j_call: TRBJ2-3
cdr3_aa: CASSYGGMYTQYF
cdr3_nt: TGTGCCAGCAGTTACGGGGGGATGTATACGCAGTATTTT

clone_size: many
v_call: TRBV4-1
d_call: TRBD1
j_call: TRBJ2-7
cdr3_aa: CASSSTSGRGLSEQYF
cdr3_nt: TGCGCCAGCAGCTCAACCTCGGGTAGGGGGCTGAGCGAGCAGTACTTC

clone_size: NA
v_call: TRBV2
d_call: TRBD2
j_call: TRBJ2-5
cdr3_aa: CASSGSGKETQYF
cdr3_nt: TGTGCCAGCAGTGGTAGCGGGAAGGAGACCCAGTACTTC

clone_size: many
v_call: TRBV20-1
d_call: TRBD2
j_call: TRBJ2-7
cdr3_aa: CSARGVAGGYSYEQYF
cdr3_nt: TGCAGTGCTAGAGGGGTAGCGGGGGGGTACTCCTACGAGCAGTACTTC

clone_size: many
v_call: TRBV6-1
d_call: TRBD2
j_call: TRBJ2-1
cdr3_aa: CASSIAGAIYNEQFF
cdr3_nt: TGTGCCAGCAGTATAGCGGGAGCGATCTACAATGAGCAGTTCTTC

clone_size: many
v_call: TRBV5-1
d_call: NA
j_call: TRBJ1-2
cdr3_aa: CASTDYYGYTF
cdr3_nt: TGCGCCAGCACTGACTACTATGGCTACACCTTC

clone_size: many
v_call: TRBV7-9
d_call: TRBD2
j_call: TRBJ2-7
cdr3_aa: CASSSAGTSGVLKYF
cdr3_nt: TGTGCCAGCAGCTCGGCTGGGACTAGCGGGGTTTTGAAGTACTTC

clone_size: many
v_call: TRBV12-3/TRBV12-4
d_call: NA
j_call: TRBJ2-7
cdr3_aa: CASVGSSDEQYF
cdr3_nt: TGTGCCAGCGTGGGCAGCTCCGACGAGCAGTACTTC

clone_size: NA
v_call: TRBV9
d_call: TRBD2
j_call: TRBJ2-3
cdr3_aa: CASSAQRGRGDTQYF
cdr3_nt: TGTGCCAGCAGCGCCCAGCGGGGGCGCGGGGATACGCAGTATTTT

clone_size: many
v_call: TRBV15
d_call: TRBD1
j_call: TRBJ2-7
cdr3_aa: CATSRDGWTGTDEQYF
cdr3_nt: TGTGCCACCAGCAGAGATGGATGGACAGGGACGGACGAGCAGTACTTC

clone_size: medium-sized
v_call: TRBV6-5
d_call: TRBD1
j_call: TRBJ1-1
cdr3_aa: CASRPPWDRGRENTEAFF
cdr3_nt: TGTGCCAGCAGACCACCGTGGGACAGGGGGCGAGAGAACACTGAAGCTTTCTTT

clone_size: many
v_call: TRBV2
d_call: NA
j_call: TRBJ1-2
cdr3_aa: CASGAAGTNYGYTF
cdr3_nt: TGTGCCAGCGGGGCGGCAGGGACCAACTATGGCTACACCTTC

clone_size: medium-sized
v_call: TRBV2
d_call: NA
j_call: TRBJ2-7
cdr3_aa: CASSDGVLRGEQYF
cdr3_nt: TGTGCCAGCAGTGACGGAGTACTACGAGGGGAGCAGTACTTC

clone_size: many
v_call: TRBV18
d_call: NA
j_call: TRBJ1-1
cdr3_aa: CASSPPSSEAFF
cdr3_nt: TGTGCCAGCTCACCTCCTAGCAGTGAAGCTTTCTTT

clone_size: many
v_call: TRBV4-1
d_call: NA
j_call: TRBJ1-3
cdr3_aa: CASSQSGNTIYF
cdr3_nt: TGCGCCAGCAGCCAATCTGGAAACACCATATATTTT

clone_size: many
v_call: TRBV28
d_call: TRBD1
j_call: TRBJ1-4
cdr3_aa: CASSLTGTGFLGKLFF
cdr3_nt: TGTGCCAGCAGTTTAACGGGGACAGGATTTTTAGGAAAACTGTTTTTT

clone_size: many
v_call: TRBV20-1
d_call: NA
j_call: TRBJ1-1
cdr3_aa: CSAENRVSRTEAFF
cdr3_nt: TGCAGTGCTGAAAACAGGGTTTCTCGCACTGAAGCTTTCTTT

clone_size: many
v_call: TRBV12-3/TRBV12-4
d_call: NA
j_call: TRBJ1-2
cdr3_aa: CASSLTGAGTYGYTF
cdr3_nt: TGTGCCAGCAGTTTAACCGGGGCGGGGACATATGGCTACACCTTC

clone_size: many
v_call: TRBV27
d_call: NA
j_call: TRBJ2-3
cdr3_aa: CASSLNRADTQYF
cdr3_nt: TGTGCCAGCAGTCTTAACAGGGCAGATACGCAGTATTTT

clone_size: NA
v_call: TRBV4-2
d_call: TRBD2
j_call: TRBJ2-7
cdr3_aa: CASSQETSGGYEQYF
cdr3_nt: TGTGCCAGCAGCCAAGAGACTAGCGGGGGCTACGAGCAGTACTTC

clone_size: many
v_call: TRBV10-1
d_call: NA
j_call: TRBJ2-3
cdr3_aa: CASSDRLGLDTQYF
cdr3_nt: TGCGCCAGCAGTGACCGACTCGGCCTAGATACGCAGTATTTT

clone_size: many
v_call: TRBV19
d_call: NA
j_call: TRBJ2-5
cdr3_aa: CASSIVQGPQETQYF
cdr3_nt: TGTGCCAGTAGTATAGTACAGGGCCCCCAAGAGACCCAGTACTTC

clone_size: few
v_call: TRBV6-1
d_call: NA
j_call: TRBJ2-7
cdr3_aa: CASSKTINEQYF
cdr3_nt: TGTGCCAGCAGTAAAACCATTAACGAGCAGTACTTC

clone_size: many
v_call: TRBV5-6
d_call: NA
j_call: TRBJ1-6
cdr3_aa: CASSLAWGTSPLHF
cdr3_nt: TGTGCCAGCAGCTTGGCTTGGGGGACTTCACCCCTCCACTTT

clone_size: many
v_call: TRBV30
d_call: TRBD1
j_call: TRBJ1-3
cdr3_aa: CTWSVQGLGTIYF
cdr3_nt: TGTACCTGGAGTGTACAGGGGTTGGGCACCATATATTTT

clone_size: medium-sized
v_call: TRBV12-3/TRBV12-4
d_call: TRBD1
j_call: TRBJ1-1
cdr3_aa: CASSARTGVTEAFF
cdr3_nt: TGTGCCAGCAGTGCCCGGACAGGGGTTACTGAAGCTTTCTTT